The 19 T cell receptor delta chains in this list originate from one sample, sequenced in a study of γδ T cells in repeated Plasmodium falciparum infection. TCRdb reanalysed the multiplex PCR reads with CATT. Here the sample spans roughly 93,000 delta-chain clones, approximately 1.4% being singletons. Gammadelta T cells were flow-sorted from PBMC into Vgamma9/Vdelta2+ and Vdelta2-negative populations for bulk analysis. Sequencing used gamma-delta T cells from blood. The receptors stem from a pool of human donors (malaria-infected and uninfected, not separated).

Ten or more counts support this clone. A read error is the likely source, as a far larger clone sits one nucleotide away. Other DNA sequences in the sample encode the same CDR3. The chain is built from TRDV2 and TRDJ3; TRDD3 matches 12 bases. This CDR3 is built from 18 residues. CDR1 is GEAIGNYY and CDR2 is EKD in the germline V gene. The CDR3 reads CACDTVLGDTWDTRQMFF. As DNA, the CDR3 is TGTGCCTGTGACACCGTACTGGGGGATACCTGGGACACCCGGCAGATGTTTTTC.

In the case of this clone: TCRdb's protein for this DNA is that of a much larger clone and differs from the translation at residue 6, likely a read error; the protein shown is the DNA translation. This sequence joins TRDV2 and TRDJ1; no reliable D call. V lost 3 bases to trimming and J lost 0 bases, with 13 bases between them. This CDR3 comprises 15 residues. Germline V gene lookup returns CDR1 GEAIGNYY and CDR2 EKD. DNA of the CDR3: TGTGCCTGTGACCAGTGTGGCCTTTACACCGATAAACTCATCTTT. It yields the protein CACDQCGLYTDKLIF.

On this clone itself: The protein TCRdb gives is from a much larger clone and does not agree with this DNA's translation at residue 6, likely a read error; the protein shown here comes from the DNA. The CDR3 nucleotides read TGTGCTCTTGGGGAACAGCGTAAGTACGATAAACTCATCTTT. It translates to CALGEQRKYDKLIF. This chain joins TRDV1 and TRDJ1; no reliable D call. V was shortened by 1 base and J by 4 bases, with 10 bases between the two germline ends. CDR1 TSWWSYY and CDR2 QGS come from the germline V gene. The CDR3 runs 14 residues.

CDR3 nucleotides: TGTGCTCTTGGGGAACCCCTATGCTACTGGGGGACCTATCGACCTTTTAACGATAAACTCATCTTT. Translated, it gives CALGEPLCYWGTYRPFNDKLIF. The chain employs TRDV1 and TRDJ1, with 9 bases lining up with TRDD3. The J gene comes from matching the DNA to germline here; TCRdb lacks it. Germline V gives CDR1 TSWWSYY, CDR2 QGS. With V trimmed by 1 base and J by 4 bases, 25 bases remained unmatched. This CDR3 has 22 residues.

The chain employs TRDV1 and TRDJ1; TRDD3 matches 11 bases. Assignment of the J gene here rests on matching the DNA to germline, because TCRdb gives none. With 0 bases clipped from V and 2 bases from J, the junction kept 20 bases outside the gene matches. The CDR3 is 22 amino acids. Germline CDR1 and CDR2: TSWWSYY and QGS. Here the CDR3 reads CALGELSTLRDWGIFMTDKLIF. CDR3 DNA sequence: TGTGCTCTTGGGGAACTATCCACCCTACGGGACTGGGGGATATTTATGACCGATAAACTCATCTTT.

This clone was found a few times. TCRdb has a much larger clone's protein, which differs at residue 17 from the translation of this DNA, likely because of a read error; what is shown is the protein translated from the DNA. The rearrangement joins TRDV1 to TRDJ1, with 9 bases lining up with TRDD3. Here the J gene was assigned by germline matching of the DNA, as TCRdb has none. CDR3 length equals 20 residues. Germline V CDR1 and CDR2: TSWWSYY, QGS. CDR3 loop: CALGEFLYGHRGIHTDRLIF. CDR3 sequence (DNA): TGTGCTCTTGGGGAATTTCTTTACGGTCATCGGGGGATACACACCGATAGACTCATCTTT.

As to this clone: A far larger clone lies a single base away; this is likely a read error. The sample has other DNA sequences that encode this CDR3 too. The chain employs TRDV2 and TRDJ3; TRDD3 matches at 7 bases. The J gene, absent from TCRdb, was called here by matching the DNA to germline. The CDR3 length is 21 residues. With 2 bases clipped from V and 3 bases from J, the junction kept 18 bases outside the gene matches. CDR1 GEAIGNYY and CDR2 EKD come from the germline V gene. As DNA, the CDR3 is TGTGCCTGTGACAAGTTGATGGGGGACACCAAAACGAACTGGGACACCCGACAGATGTTTTTC. It yields the protein CACDKLMGDTKTNWDTRQMFF.

There are a few counts of this clone. With a far larger clone one base away, a read error is the likely cause. This sample includes further DNA sequences coding for the same CDR3. This chain connects TRDV1 to TRDJ1; 11 nucleotides match TRDD3. The J gene comes from matching the DNA to germline here; TCRdb lacks it. V trimming: 1 base; J trimming: 2 bases; junction bases outside the gene matches: 18. This CDR3 is built from 21 residues. Germline V gene data show CDR1 as TSWWSYY and CDR2 as QGS. CDR3 sequence (DNA): TGTGCTCTTGGGGAACCCCAACCCCTTCCCGGATGGGGGATACGGACCGATAAACTCATCTTT. It is translated as CALGEPQPLPGWGIRTDKLIF.

This clone has just a few counts. The protein TCRdb lists belongs to a much larger clone and differs from this DNA's translation at residue 5, which points to a read error; the protein shown is made from the DNA. The chain links TRDV2 to TRDJ3, with TRDD3 identical over 9 bases. No J gene is reported in TCRdb; it was inferred here by comparing the DNA with germline. This CDR3 region has 18 residues. In germline, CDR1 is GEAIGNYY, CDR2 EKD. Trimming took 3 bases from V and 0 from J; bases not matched to a gene: 5. The CDR3 protein is CACDAVLGDSWDTRQMFF. DNA of the CDR3: TGTGCCTGTGACGCCGTACTGGGGGACTCCTGGGACACCCGACAGATGTTTTTC.

As regards this clone: The TCRdb record carries a much larger clone's protein, which differs from this DNA's translation at residue 8; a read error is the likely cause, and the protein listed here is the DNA translation. The V call is TRDV2, the J call TRDJ3, with TRDD3 identical over 9 bases. The J gene is absent in TCRdb and was assigned here via DNA matching to germline. The CDR3 covers 23 residues. The germline CDR1 and CDR2 sequences are GEAIGNYY and EKD. The ends lost 0 bases at V and 0 bases at J; junction bases unmatched: 17. As DNA, the CDR3 is TGTGCCTGTGACACCGTGGACCCGGGGGATACTTTTGTGGGCTCCTGGGACACCCGACAGATGTTTTTC. This translates into CACDTVDPGDTFVGSWDTRQMFF.

For this clone: This DNA's translation differs at residue 11 from TCRdb's protein, which comes from a much larger clone; a read error is likely, and the protein shown is translated from the DNA. The chain has TRDV1 and TRDJ3; TRDD3 is a possible D gene (6 bases). No J gene was available from TCRdb, and it was assigned here by a germline match of the DNA. This CDR3 contains 19 residues. V was pared by 5 bases and J by 2 bases, with 19 bases between. Germline V lookup: CDR1 TSWWSYY, CDR2 QGS. CDR3 nucleotides: TGTGCTCTTGGGAAGCCCTGGGGCCTCAGCCCCTGGGACACCCGACAGATGTTTTTC. Translation gives CALGKPWGLSPWDTRQMFF.

This clone was observed a handful of times. Translating this DNA gives a protein that differs at residue 4 from the TCRdb one, which belongs to a much larger clone; a read error is likely, and the protein shown is this translation. The chain has TRDV1 and TRDJ1, with 8 positions matching TRDD3. TCRdb leaves out the J gene; it was filled in here by matching the DNA to germline. The length of the CDR3 is 21 residues. Germline-derived CDR1 and CDR2 are TSWWSYY and QGS. CDR3: CALEELVAPKYWGSYTDKLIF. Here the CDR3 DNA reads TGTGCTCTTGAGGAACTAGTGGCCCCTAAGTACTGGGGGTCGTACACCGATAAACTCATCTTT.

This clone appeared a few times. The gene calls are TRDV1 and TRDJ1, with 10 nucleotides matching TRDD3. Germline CDR1 TSWWSYY, CDR2 QGS. The CDR3 loop spans 23 amino acids. The V segment lost 0 bases and the J segment 6 bases; nucleotides outside the gene matches: 28. CDR3: CALGELLACRVGDTSRYAYKLIF. CDR3 bases: TGTGCTCTTGGGGAACTATTGGCCTGCAGGGTGGGGGATACAAGCCGGTACGCCTATAAACTCATCTTT.

V gene TRDV2 combines with J gene TRDJ1; 8 bases are shared with TRDD3. Germline matching of the DNA provided the J gene here, since TCRdb leaves it blank. This CDR3 has 15 residues. With V trimmed by 3 bases and J by 5 bases, 10 bases remained unmatched. Germline V gene data show CDR1 as GEAIGNYY and CDR2 as EKD. CDR3 residues: CACDYNWGYRDKLIF. For the CDR3, the DNA is TGTGCCTGTGACTATAACTGGGGATACCGAGATAAACTCATCTTT.

A word on this clone: The translation of this DNA and the TCRdb protein of a much larger clone differ at residue 12, probably owing to a read error; the protein shown here is translated from the DNA. The CDR3 spells CACASLTGGSYADKLIF. The CDR3, as DNA: TGTGCCTGTGCTTCCCTTACTGGGGGATCTTACGCCGATAAACTCATCTTT. The chain recombines TRDV2 with TRDJ1, with TRDD3 identical over 10 bases. The J gene was missing in TCRdb and was found by matching the end of the DNA to germline. V lost 5 bases, J lost 3 bases, and 14 bases stayed unmatched. Germline V gene sequence: CDR1 GEAIGNYY, CDR2 EKD. CDR3 length: 17 amino acids.

This clone has only a few counts. TCRdb lists the protein of a much larger clone for this DNA, which differs at residue 12, so this is likely a read error; the protein given here is translated from the DNA itself. The chain links TRDV1 to TRDJ3; 10 nucleotides align to TRDD3. This CDR3 is 23 amino acids long. Germline loops: CDR1 TSWWSYY, CDR2 QGS. The V gene end was trimmed by 2 bases and the J gene end by 0 bases; junction bases not matched to a gene: 16. CDR3 region: CALGESANDWGMPSSWDTRQMFF. CDR3 bases: TGTGCTCTTGGGGAATCGGCGAACGACTGGGGGATGCCGAGCTCCTGGGACACCCGACAGATGTTTTTC.

This clone was observed a few times. The likely explanation is a read error, given a far larger clone one base away. Other DNA sequences in this specimen translate into the identical CDR3. V usage is TRDV2 and J usage is TRDJ1, with 11 bases matching TRDD3. No J segment appears in TCRdb, so it was assigned here by matching the sequence to germline. The CDR3 loop spans 18 amino acids. The V gene's germline CDR1 is GEAIGNYY and CDR2 EKD. For the CDR3, the DNA is TGCGCCTGTGACACACGACTGGGGGATAAGAAACACACCGATAAACTCATCTTT. This gives the protein CACDTRLGDKKHTDKLIF.

This clone has a count of ten or more. This chain joins TRDV1 and TRDJ1; 9 bases match TRDD3. The J gene was missing in TCRdb and was found by matching the end of the DNA to germline. The junction had 16 bases not matched to a gene; V was cut back by 6 bases and J by 2 bases. The germline V gene has CDR1 TSWWSYY and CDR2 QGS. This CDR3 is built from 18 residues. CDR3 nucleotide sequence: TGTGCTCTTGGCTGTAGCCTTCTTTACTGGGGGAGAACCGATAAACTCATCTTT. It is translated as CALGCSLLYWGRTDKLIF.

This clone was observed a handful of times. Possible read error: a much larger clone is one base away. The same CDR3 can be traced to other DNA sequences in this sample. This chain uses TRDV1 with TRDJ1; 8 bases are shared with TRDD3. TCRdb carries no J gene annotation; the J gene was assigned here by matching the DNA with germline. This CDR3 is built from 22 residues. Germline assignment: CDR1 TSWWSYY and CDR2 QGS. J lost 4 bases, V lost 2 bases, and 27 bases had no gene match. Written as DNA, the CDR3 is TGTGCTCTTGGGGAAGTGCGCCCTTTCCTATCGGGCCACTGGGGGTCCCTCGATAAACTCATCTTT. Translated: CALGEVRPFLSGHWGSLDKLIF.